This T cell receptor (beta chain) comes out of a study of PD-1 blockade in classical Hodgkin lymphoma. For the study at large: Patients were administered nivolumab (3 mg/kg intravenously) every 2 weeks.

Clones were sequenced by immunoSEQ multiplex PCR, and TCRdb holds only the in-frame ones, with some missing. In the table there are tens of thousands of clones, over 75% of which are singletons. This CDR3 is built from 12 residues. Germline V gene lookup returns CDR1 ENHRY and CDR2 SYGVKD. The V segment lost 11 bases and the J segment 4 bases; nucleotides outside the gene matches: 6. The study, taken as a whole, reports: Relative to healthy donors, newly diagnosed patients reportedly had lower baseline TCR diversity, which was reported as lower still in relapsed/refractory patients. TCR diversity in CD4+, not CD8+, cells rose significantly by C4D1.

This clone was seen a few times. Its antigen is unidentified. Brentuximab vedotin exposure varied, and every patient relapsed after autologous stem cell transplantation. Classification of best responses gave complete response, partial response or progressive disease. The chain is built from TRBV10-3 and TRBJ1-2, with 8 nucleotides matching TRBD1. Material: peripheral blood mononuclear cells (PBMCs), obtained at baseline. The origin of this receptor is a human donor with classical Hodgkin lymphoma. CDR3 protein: CAVWTGPYGYTF. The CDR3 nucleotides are TGTGCCGTTTGGACAGGGCCCTATGGCTACACCTTC.